These 23 T cell receptor beta chains share one sample of origin, sequenced in a study of blood T cells in healthy people across ages. The authors ran a second PCR of 7 to 11 cycles using a sample-barcoded 5' primer and a J-beta primer mix. TCRdb ran MiXCR on the 5' RACE reads and lists one entry per CDR3 protein. The table lists roughly 800,000 distinct CDR3 sequences, roughly 64% of them singletons, with over 20% in the top ten. Sequences were obtained from blood. These receptors all come from a young man in good health.

J is TRBJ1-2 and V is TRBV20-1; TRBD1 is a possible D gene (6 bases). This CDR3 spans 11 amino acids. Looked up from germline, CDR1 is DFQATT and CDR2 is SNEGSKA (reference sequence). V was trimmed by 5 bases and J by 7 bases, leaving 11 bases between them. The DNA for the CDR3 is TGCAGTGCTTTTCAGGGGACTGGCTACACCTTC. As protein: CSAFQGTGYTF.

Comment on this clonotype: At one boundary the junction diverges from the germline segment, which might be a read error. The chain is built from TRBV27 and TRBJ2-1, with D unresolved. CDR1 and CDR2 (germline): MNHEY, SMNVEV (reference sequence). The CDR3 has 14 residues. Here the CDR3 DNA reads TGTGCCAGCAGTTTCAGTAGCTCCAACAATGAGCAGTTCTTC. It codes for CASSFSSSNNEQFF.

V usage is TRBV6-1 and J usage is TRBJ2-1, with unresolved D. Germline loops: CDR1 MNHNS, CDR2 SASEGT. The CDR3 is made up of 14 amino acids. Trimming removed 1 base from V and 9 bases from J, with 13 bases in between. CDR3 sequence: CASSEGPGGGEQFF. The CDR3 DNA reads TGTGCCAGCAGTGAAGGCCCCGGTGGCGGTGAGCAGTTCTTC.

This chain connects TRBV2 to TRBJ2-3; 10 positions agree with TRBD2. Trimming cost V 7 bases and J 6 bases; bases outside gene matches: 10. This CDR3 is 15 amino acids long. CDR1 and CDR2 (germline): SNHLY, FYNNEI. Here the CDR3 reads CASKGYLAGEDTQYF. The CDR3, as DNA: TGTGCCAGCAAAGGCTACCTAGCGGGGGAGGATACGCAGTATTTT. The full variable domain, rest sourced from reference TRBV2 and TRBJ2-3, is EPEVTQTPSHQVTQMGQEVILRCVPISNHLYFYWYRQILGQKVEFLVSFYNNEISEKSEIFDDQFSVERPDGSNFTLKIRSTKLEDSAMYFCASKGYLAGEDTQYFGPGTRLTVL.

The chain is built from TRBV6-6 and TRBJ2-7; D unclear. V was cut by 8 bases and J by 4 bases, with 9 bases left in between. The CDR3 length is 11 residues. The germline V gene has CDR1 MNHNY and CDR2 SVGAGI (reference sequence). CDR3 nucleotides: TGTGCCAGCTATCGTGAATACGAGCAGTACTTC. This gives the protein CASYREYEQYF.

CDR3 sequence: CSARWGSDTQYF. The CDR3 DNA reads as TGCAGTGCTAGGTGGGGGTCAGATACGCAGTATTTT. V is TRBV20-1 and J is TRBJ2-3; D possibly uses TRBD1 or TRBD2 (5 bases each). The CDR3 is 12 residues long. V was pared by 3 bases and J by 4 bases, with 8 bases between. Germline V gene data show CDR1 as DFQATT and CDR2 as SNEGSKA (reference sequence).

This rearrangement joins TRBV7-2 to TRBJ1-5, with D unclear. The CDR3 totals 13 residues. Germline V gene data show CDR1 as SGHTA and CDR2 as FQGNSA. Trimming removed 5 bases at V and 13 bases at J, with 18 bases between. The CDR3 DNA reads TGTGCCAGCAGCCAGGACGGACTCTACGGACAGCATTTT. It encodes CASSQDGLYGQHF.

The chain carries TRBV6-2 or TRBV6-3 and TRBJ1-2, with D tentatively TRBD1 (5 bases). The germline V gene encodes CDR1 MNHEY and CDR2 SVGEGT. Trimming removed 7 bases at V and 3 bases at J, with 12 bases between. This CDR3 region has 13 residues. The chain's CDR3 is CASTPRGDYGYTF. The CDR3 DNA sequence: TGTGCCAGCACCCCTCGGGGGGACTATGGCTACACCTTC.

The chain has TRBV15 and TRBJ1-1; a weak D match, TRBD1 (5 bases). CDR1 LNHNV and CDR2 YYDKDF come from the germline V gene (reference sequence). V was clipped by 0 bases and J by 5 bases, with 10 bases between them. The CDR3 has 14 residues. The CDR3 loop is CATSRDRVLTEAFF. In nucleotides, the CDR3 is TGTGCCACCAGCAGAGACAGGGTTTTAACTGAAGCTTTCTTT.

This sequence joins TRBV5-1 and TRBJ2-5, with 8 nucleotides matching TRBD1. The tail of the sequence fits TRBJ2-7 better, so the J call may be wrong. The CDR3 spans 16 residues. Germline values: CDR1 SGHRS, CDR2 YFSETQ. The CDR3 coding sequence is TGCGCCAGCAACTCGTTATCAGGGGGCGTTAATGACGAGCAGTACTTC. Residues: CASNSLSGGVNDEQYF.

This clonotype has more than one count but fewer than ten. The rearrangement uses TRBV7-2 and TRBJ2-4, with D possibly matching TRBD1 (6 bases). The CDR3 totals 14 residues. Germline lookup yields CDR1 SGHTA and CDR2 FQGNSA. Trimming took off 3 bases at V and 7 bases at J, with 13 bases between the two ends. The CDR3 is CASSFAQGFNIQYF. The DNA of the CDR3 is TGTGCCAGCAGCTTCGCACAGGGTTTTAACATTCAGTACTTC.

The J gene is TRBJ2-5, the V gene TRBV10-3, with 8 bases lining up with TRBD1. The trim removed 0 bases at V and 5 bases at J, leaving 14 bases unmatched. Germline V gene data show CDR1 as ENHRY and CDR2 as SYGVKD. This CDR3 spans 18 amino acids. This CDR3 is CAISESPSGQGARETQYF. DNA of the CDR3: TGTGCCATCAGTGAGTCGCCGTCCGGGCAGGGGGCGCGGGAGACCCAGTACTTC.

The chain has TRBV6-6 and TRBJ1-2, with 9 bases matching TRBD1. The germline V gene encodes CDR1 MNHNY and CDR2 SVGAGI (reference sequence). J lost 5 bases, V lost 7 bases, and 8 bases had no gene match. This CDR3 has 14 amino acids. CDR3 DNA: TGTGCCAGCACTCTGAACAGGGGGCCTTATGGCTACACCTTC. Amino acids: CASTLNRGPYGYTF.

This chain connects TRBV11-2 to TRBJ1-2, with TRBD1 matching 9 bases. V gave up 6 bases and J gave up 8 bases; unmatched junction bases: 16. Germline V lookup: CDR1 SGHAT, CDR2 FQNNGV. CDR3 length equals 16 residues. The CDR3 protein is CASSLTGTGNKRGYTF. The CDR3 coding sequence is TGTGCCAGCAGTCTGACCGGGACAGGGAATAAACGGGGCTACACCTTC.

In DNA form, the CDR3 reads TGTGCCAGCAGTGATTGGGGACCCGCTAGCACAGATACGCAGTATTTT. This translates into CASSDWGPASTDTQYF. V gene TRBV25-1 combines with J gene TRBJ2-3, with D perhaps given as TRBD1 or TRBD2 (5 bases each). This CDR3 is built from 16 residues. Trimming removed 3 bases at V and 0 bases at J, with 13 bases between. Looked up from germline, CDR1 is MGHDK and CDR2 is SYGVNS.

The V call is TRBV4-1, the J call TRBJ2-7; TRBD1 agrees at 10 bases. The end of the DNA is better explained by TRBJ2-4, so the J call may be wrong. Germline V gene lookup returns CDR1 MGHRA and CDR2 YSYEKL. The CDR3 extends over 15 amino acids. The CDR3, as DNA: TGCGCCAGCAGCCAAGAGCCGGGACAGGGGTACATTCAGTACTTC. This sequence encodes CASSQEPGQGYIQYF.

This chain's CDR3 is CASSLGLAGVNIQYF. The CDR3 coding sequence is TGTGCCAGCAGTTTAGGCCTAGCGGGGGTAAACATTCAGTACTTC. The J gene is TRBJ2-4, the V gene TRBV12-3 or TRBV12-4, with 10 bases fitting TRBD2. V shed 1 base, J shed 6 bases, and the junction held 3 bases outside the gene matches. The CDR3 extends over 15 amino acids.

This rearrangement joins TRBV5-1 to TRBJ2-3; 7 bases match TRBD2. The CDR3 is 14 residues long. Germline V gene data show CDR1 as SGHRS and CDR2 as YFSETQ. The V gene end was trimmed by 0 bases and the J gene end by 6 bases; junction bases not matched to a gene: 4. The CDR3 region is CASSLGLADDTQYF. Here the CDR3 DNA reads TGCGCCAGCAGCTTGGGACTAGCAGACGATACGCAGTATTTT.

This chain uses TRBV29-1 with TRBJ2-4; 9 bases agree with TRBD1. The J call may be in error: the DNA end matches TRBJ2-7 better. From germline, CDR1 is SQVTM and CDR2 ANQGSEA. This CDR3 region has 14 residues. CDR3 loop: CSVRGGQGPYEQYF. The CDR3 DNA is TGCAGCGTTCGAGGGGGACAGGGCCCCTACGAGCAGTACTTC.

This clonotype appeared a single time. The rearrangement joins TRBV29-1 to TRBJ2-3; maybe TRBD2 (7 bases). The V end lost 6 bases, the J end lost 2 bases, and 9 bases lay between the germline ends. This CDR3 spans 12 amino acids. The germline V gene has CDR1 SQVTM and CDR2 ANQGSEA. The CDR3 nucleotides read TGCAGCGTGGGGGGGGCCACAGATACGCAGTATTTT. This encodes CSVGGATDTQYF.

This clonotype was found a few times. This chain connects TRBV3-1 to TRBJ1-6, with 10 positions matching TRBD1. Trimming took 2 bases from V and 11 from J; bases not matched to a gene: 6. The germline CDR1 and CDR2 sequences are LGHDT and YNNKEL (reference sequence). The CDR3 consists of 15 residues. The CDR3 coding sequence is TGTGCCAGCAGCCAACCGACAGGGGGCTCCGCACCCCTCCACTTT. As protein: CASSQPTGGSAPLHF.

This chain links TRBV27 with TRBJ2-7, with 9 bases aligning to TRBD1. Germline-derived CDR1 and CDR2 are MNHEY and SMNVEV (reference sequence). Trimming removed 5 bases from V and 5 bases from J; junction bases left unmatched: 10. This CDR3 is 15 amino acids long. The CDR3 DNA reads TGTGCCAGCAGTGAACCTGGGACAGGGTTCCACGAGCAGTACTTC. It yields the protein CASSEPGTGFHEQYF.

Of note for this clonotype: A single base separates this from a much larger clone, so it may be a read error. CDR3 nucleotide sequence: TGTGCCAGCAGCTTAGGGACAGGGACGACAGATACGCAGTATTTT. Translated, it gives CASSLGTGTTDTQYF. The V and J genes are TRBV7-3 and TRBJ2-3; 9 bases map to TRBD1. The junction had 3 bases not matched to a gene; V was cut back by 2 bases and J by 3 bases. From germline, CDR1 is SGHTA and CDR2 FQGTGA. This CDR3 region has 15 residues.